Below, 24 T cell receptor beta chains from the same sample are listed, as sequenced in a study of CD4 T cells in relation to SARS-CoV-2 and coronaviruses. CD4+ T cells from unexposed donors were obtained before the COVID-19 pandemic (2011-2018). Produced via immunoSEQ multiplex PCR; TCRdb's table is partial and in-frame only. This sample yields under 65,000 clones, of which around 86% are seen a single time; around 1.5% belongs to the top ten. The sequencing input was memory CD4+ T cells from PBMCs. The receptors here all came from a human donor in good health.

V usage is TRBV2 and J usage is TRBJ1-6, with D uncertain. V was pared by 3 bases and J by 8 bases, with 14 bases between. CDR1 is SNHLY and CDR2 is FYNNEI in the germline V gene. This CDR3 is built from 15 residues. The CDR3 here is CASSDERAKDSPLHF. The CDR3 region has the DNA TGTGCCAGCAGTGACGAACGGGCGAAGGATTCACCCCTCCACTTT.

V and J are TRBV24-1 and TRBJ2-2; no clear D. V was clipped by 7 bases and J by 5 bases, with 7 bases between them. CDR1 and CDR2 (germline): KGHDR, SFDVKD. This CDR3 is built from 12 residues. CDR3 coding DNA: TGTGCCACCAGGGAGAATACCGGGGAGCTGTTTTTT. This gives the protein CATRENTGELFF.

The rearrangement joins TRBV11-2 to TRBJ2-1, with a tentative D call TRBD2 (5 bases). Germline V gives CDR1 SGHAT, CDR2 FQNNGV. The length of the CDR3 is 12 residues. V was pared by 5 bases and J by 12 bases, with 14 bases between. CDR3 sequence (DNA): TGTGCCAGCAGCATGGCCCCGGCGGGGCAGTTCTTC. Translation gives CASSMAPAGQFF. Combining the CDR3 with reference TRBV11-2 and TRBJ2-1 gives the whole variable domain EAGVAQSPRYKIIEKRQSVAFWCNPISGHATLYWYQQILGQGPKLLIQFQNNGVVDDSQLPKDRFSAERLKGVDSTLKIQPAKLEDSAVYLCASSMAPAGQFFGPGTRLTVL.

The CDR3 DNA reads as TGCGCCAGCAGCCGTAAGCCCGGGACAGGGATGAACACCGGGGAGCTGTTTTTT. Amino acids: CASSRKPGTGMNTGELFF. The chain links TRBV5-1 to TRBJ2-2, with 9 bases identical to TRBD1. The germline gives CDR1 SGHRS, CDR2 YFSETQ. V lost 4 bases and J lost 1; bases outside the gene matches: 11. The CDR3 consists of 18 residues. Drawing the rest from reference TRBV5-1 and TRBJ2-2, the complete variable domain is KAGVTQTPRYLIKTRGQQVTLSCSPISGHRSVSWYQQTPGQGLQFLFEYFSETQRNKGNFPGRFSGRQFSNSRSEMNVSTLELGDSALYLCASSRKPGTGMNTGELFFGEGSRLTVL.

This chain uses TRBV6-2 or TRBV6-3 with TRBJ1-4; D ambiguous. CDR1 and CDR2 from the germline V gene are MNHEY and SVGEGT. CDR3 length: 15 residues. Trimming pared 2 bases from V and 4 bases from J, leaving 11 bases between. This CDR3 reads CASSYGGPNNEKLFF. The CDR3 DNA reads as TGTGCCAGCAGTTACGGAGGCCCGAATAATGAAAAACTGTTTTTT.

The V and J genes are TRBV28 and TRBJ1-6, with D possibly being TRBD1 (5 bases). The CDR3 sequence is 13 residues long. Trimming shortened V by 4 bases and J by 6 bases, and 7 bases separated the two germline ends. Germline values: CDR1 MDHEN, CDR2 SYDVKM. CDR3 sequence (DNA): TGTGCCAGCAGTTCAGGGTTTAATTCACCCCTCCACTTT. It specifies CASSSGFNSPLHF.

CDR3 amino acids: CASRPTGFSNQPQHF. The CDR3 DNA reads TGTGCCAGCAGGCCAACAGGATTTAGCAATCAGCCCCAGCATTTT. The chain couples TRBV6-5 to TRBJ1-5; D is perhaps TRBD1 (5 bases). The CDR3 totals 15 residues. The germline V and J ends were trimmed by 6 bases and 0 bases, with 12 bases remaining between them. Germline values: CDR1 MNHEY, CDR2 SVGAGI.

The gene calls are TRBV5-1 and TRBJ1-1; D unclear. The length of the CDR3 is 13 residues. V gave up 0 bases and J gave up 7 bases, with 10 bases separating them. Germline CDR1 SGHRS, CDR2 YFSETQ. The CDR3 sequence: CASSLEGYREAFF. In DNA, the CDR3 is TGCGCCAGCAGCTTGGAAGGGTACCGTGAAGCTTTCTTT.

The chain has TRBV2 and TRBJ1-1; unclear D gene. Germline V gives CDR1 SNHLY, CDR2 FYNNEI. The ends were cut back, 7 bases at V and 0 bases at J, with 9 bases in the middle. The CDR3 is made up of 13 amino acids. The CDR3 is CASTTELNTEAFF. In DNA form, the CDR3 reads TGTGCCAGCACGACCGAACTGAACACTGAAGCTTTCTTT.

This chain links TRBV28 with TRBJ2-7; the D is unclear. The CDR3 has 13 residues. Germline assignment: CDR1 MDHEN and CDR2 SYDVKM. The germline V and J ends were trimmed by 7 bases and 0 bases, with 10 bases remaining between them. The CDR3 is CASMAYSSYEQYF. The CDR3 nucleotides read TGTGCCAGCATGGCGTATAGCTCCTACGAGCAGTACTTC.

J is TRBJ2-3 and V is TRBV7-3, with 8 bases that match TRBD2. This CDR3 spans 15 amino acids. CDR1 is SGHTA and CDR2 is FQGTGA in the germline V gene. V lost 6 bases to trimming and J lost 4 bases; unmatched junction nucleotides: 9. This CDR3 is CASSFSGSLADTQYF. In DNA form, the CDR3 reads TGTGCCAGCAGTTTCAGCGGGAGTCTCGCAGATACGCAGTATTTT.

V is TRBV24-1 and J is TRBJ2-3; 10 nucleotides line up with TRBD2. The CDR3 length is 19 residues. Germline lookup yields CDR1 KGHDR and CDR2 SFDVKD. Trimming cost V 4 bases and J 3 bases; bases outside gene matches: 15. CDR3 sequence: CATSDRSGRWFGGTDTQYF. The CDR3, as DNA: TGTGCCACCAGTGACCGTAGCGGGAGGTGGTTTGGTGGAACAGATACGCAGTATTTT.

This clone was seen just once. This chain uses TRBV4-1 with TRBJ1-5; D gene ambiguous. Looked up from germline, CDR1 is MGHRA and CDR2 is YSYEKL. The CDR3 is made up of 14 amino acids. Trimming shortened V by 3 bases and J by 8 bases, and 14 bases separated the two germline ends. CDR3 nucleotide sequence: TGCGCCAGCAGCCAGCCGACCTCCAAGAAGCCCCAGCATTTT. It codes for CASSQPTSKKPQHF.

The chain has TRBV19 and TRBJ2-7, with a possible D match to TRBD1 (5 bases). Germline V gene lookup returns CDR1 LNHDA and CDR2 SQIVND (reference sequence). Deletions cut 3 bases from V and 0 bases from J, with 15 bases between. The CDR3 spans 16 residues. The chain's CDR3 is CASSMGWSRGSYEQYF. The CDR3 coding sequence is TGTGCCAGTAGTATGGGATGGTCAAGGGGCTCCTACGAGCAGTACTTC.

This clone has just one count. The chain couples TRBV28 to TRBJ2-1; D may be TRBD2 (5 bases). The CDR3 is made up of 16 amino acids. The germline V gene encodes CDR1 MDHEN and CDR2 SYDVKM. The V gene lost 6 bases and the J gene lost 0 bases, with 15 bases spanning the gap. CDR3 residues: CASSSLAKSSYNEQFF. The DNA for the CDR3 is TGTGCCAGCAGCTCTTTAGCGAAGAGCTCCTACAATGAGCAGTTCTTC.

The chain uses TRBV19 and TRBJ1-2; TRBD1 matches at 9 bases. Unmatched junction bases numbered 12, after V lost 9 bases and J lost 4 bases. CDR3 length: 15 amino acids. Germline assignment: CDR1 LNHDA and CDR2 SQIVND (reference sequence). CDR3: CASSTGTGNSYGYTF. Here the CDR3 DNA reads TGTGCCAGCTCCACCGGGACAGGGAATTCCTATGGCTACACCTTC.

The rearrangement uses TRBV5-1 and TRBJ1-3; D unresolved. The CDR3 runs to 16 residues. CDR1 and CDR2 from the germline V gene are SGHRS and YFSETQ. Deletions cut 0 bases from V and 1 base from J, with 11 bases between. The CDR3 nucleotides read TGCGCCAGCAGCTTGGTGTTCCGTGATTCTGGAAACACCATATATTTT. It encodes CASSLVFRDSGNTIYF.

This clone appeared a few times. This chain connects TRBV3-1 (or the pseudogene TRBV3-2) to TRBJ1-2; D not certain. The CDR3 covers 11 residues. Trimming took off 0 bases at V and 9 bases at J, with 5 bases between the two ends. CDR1 and CDR2 (germline): LGHDT, YNNKEL (reference sequence). The CDR3 reads CASSQDRSYTF. In DNA, the CDR3 is TGTGCCAGCAGCCAAGACAGGAGCTACACCTTC.

CDR3 nucleotides: TGTGCCAGCAGCCCGTTGGGAGGAGAGAATGAAAAACTGTTTTTT. Residues: CASSPLGGENEKLFF. V gene TRBV5-5 combines with J gene TRBJ1-4; no firm D call. There are 15 residues in the CDR3. The V gene's germline CDR1 is SGHKS and CDR2 YYEKEE (reference sequence). Trimming removed 4 bases at V and 5 bases at J, with 15 bases between. The full variable domain, completed using reference TRBV5-5 and TRBJ1-4, is DAGVTQSPTHLIKTRGQQVTLRCSPISGHKSVSWYQQVLGQGPQFIFQYYEKEERGRGNFPDRFSARQFPNYSSELNVNALLLGDSALYLCASSPLGGENEKLFFGSGTQLSVL.

The chain has TRBV9 and TRBJ2-5; 9 positions match TRBD1. V dropped 0 bases and J dropped 7; count of bases not matched to a gene: 7. This CDR3 is built from 15 residues. Per germline, CDR1 SGDLS and CDR2 YYNGEE. CDR3 sequence: CASSVEGDRVVTQYF. Here the CDR3 DNA reads TGTGCCAGCAGCGTAGAAGGGGACAGGGTGGTGACCCAGTACTTC.

This clone occurred a few times. The genes are TRBV7-9 and TRBJ2-7; maybe TRBD1 (6 bases). V gave up 3 bases and J gave up 4 bases, with 7 bases separating them. The CDR3 spans 12 residues. CDR1 and CDR2 from the germline V gene are SEHNR and FQNEAQ (reference sequence). The CDR3 spells CASSFDRYEQYF. As DNA, the CDR3 is TGTGCCAGCAGCTTCGACAGGTACGAGCAGTACTTC.

The chain uses TRBV11-2 and TRBJ2-2, with no clear D. The CDR3 spans 13 residues. CDR1 is SGHAT, CDR2 FQNNGV, per germline. Trimming shortened V by 3 bases and J by 3 bases, and 5 bases separated the two germline ends. CDR3 sequence: CASSFRDTGELFF. CDR3 bases: TGTGCCAGCAGCTTTAGGGACACCGGGGAGCTGTTTTTT. Full variable domain (remainder filled in from reference TRBV11-2 and TRBJ2-2): EAGVAQSPRYKIIEKRQSVAFWCNPISGHATLYWYQQILGQGPKLLIQFQNNGVVDDSQLPKDRFSAERLKGVDSTLKIQPAKLEDSAVYLCASSFRDTGELFFGEGSRLTVL.

About this clone: The sample has other DNA sequences that encode this CDR3 too. The gene calls are TRBV6-6 and TRBJ1-1; D ambiguous. The CDR3 has 12 amino acids. Trimming took 6 bases from V and 4 from J, leaving 9 bases between them. In germline, CDR1 is MNHNY, CDR2 SVGAGI (reference sequence). The CDR3 sequence is CASRGLGTEAFF. The DNA for the CDR3 is TGTGCCAGCAGGGGTTTGGGCACTGAAGCTTTCTTT.

In its sample, this clone was seen once. The V call is TRBV5-4, the J call TRBJ2-7; the D is unclear. This CDR3 comprises 13 residues. Germline CDR1 reads SGHNT; CDR2 reads YYREEE (reference sequence). The V and J ends lost 0 bases and 4 bases respectively, with 8 bases between them. The CDR3 DNA sequence: TGTGCCAGCAGCTTGGCCCCGAATTACGAGCAGTACTTC. This translates into CASSLAPNYEQYF.